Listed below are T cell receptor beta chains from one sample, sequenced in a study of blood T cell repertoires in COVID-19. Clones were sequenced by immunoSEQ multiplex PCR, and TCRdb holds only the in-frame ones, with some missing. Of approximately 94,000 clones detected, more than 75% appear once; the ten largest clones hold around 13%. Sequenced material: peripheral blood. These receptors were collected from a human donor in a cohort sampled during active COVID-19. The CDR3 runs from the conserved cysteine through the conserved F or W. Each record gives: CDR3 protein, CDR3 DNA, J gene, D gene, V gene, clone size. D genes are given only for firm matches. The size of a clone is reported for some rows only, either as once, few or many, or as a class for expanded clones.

CASSLDRERYEQYF	TGCGCCAGCAGCCTGGATCGCGAACGCTACGAGCAGTACTTC	TRBJ2-7	NA	TRBV5-1	NA
CASSEMGQGWEKLFF	TGTGCCAGCAGTGAGATGGGACAGGGTTGGGAAAAACTGTTTTTT	TRBJ1-4	TRBD1	TRBV6-1	NA
CASSRGSGGFSSYEQYF	TGTGCCAGTAGTCGGGGGAGCGGGGGGTTCAGCTCCTACGAGCAGTACTTC	TRBJ2-7	TRBD2	TRBV19	NA
CASSPSDRGPTEAFF	TGTGCCAGCAGCCCAAGCGACAGGGGCCCCACTGAAGCTTTCTTT	TRBJ1-1	TRBD1	TRBV7-2	NA
CASSEAGRNLPQHF	TGTGCCAGCAGTGAAGCGGGCAGGAATCTGCCCCAGCATTTT	TRBJ1-5	NA	TRBV2	once
CASSLVDSQETQYF	TGTGCCAGCAGCTTGGTGGACAGCCAAGAGACCCAGTACTTC	TRBJ2-5	NA	TRBV5-6	NA
CASSNYGGYGWQFF	TGTGCCAGCAGCAATTACGGGGGATATGGTTGGCAGTTCTTC	TRBJ2-1	NA	TRBV7-2	NA
CASSLRTLRNEQFF	TGTGCCAGCAGCTTACGGACTCTACGCAATGAGCAGTTCTTC	TRBJ2-1	NA	TRBV7-9	few
CASSLAGASGEQYF	TGTGCCAGCAGCTTAGCAGGGGCCTCCGGCGAGCAGTACTTC	TRBJ2-7	NA	TRBV7-2	NA
CASSPTGLGETQYF	TGTGCCAGTAGTCCGACAGGGTTGGGGGAGACCCAGTACTTC	TRBJ2-5	TRBD1	TRBV19	NA
CASSDRGLGDTQYF	TGTGCCAGCAGTGACAGGGGATTAGGAGATACGCAGTATTTT	TRBJ2-3	NA	TRBV6-4	NA
CASSKRGQDSGNTIYF	TGTGCCAGCAGCAAAAGGGGGCAGGACTCTGGAAACACCATATATTTT	TRBJ1-3	NA	TRBV21-1	NA
CASSLAGVSEAFF	TGTGCCAGCAGCTTAGCGGGCGTATCCGAAGCTTTCTTT	TRBJ1-1	NA	TRBV7-2	NA
CASSFATGSGYTF	TGTGCCAGCAGCTTTGCCACAGGGTCTGGCTACACCTTC	TRBJ1-2	NA	TRBV5-6	NA
CASSLAMQKGTEAFF	TGTGCCAGCAGCTTAGCCATGCAAAAGGGGACTGAAGCTTTCTTT	TRBJ1-1	NA	TRBV7-8	NA
CASSLGTFTEAFF	TGTGCCAGCAGCTTAGGGACATTCACTGAAGCTTTCTTT	TRBJ1-1	NA	TRBV11-3	few
CASSRAGQETQYF	TGTGCCAGCAGTCGAGCGGGGCAAGAGACCCAGTACTTC	TRBJ2-5	TRBD2	TRBV5-6	NA
CASSLGRLESNEQFF	TGTGCCAGCAGCTTGGGGCGCCTAGAGTCCAATGAGCAGTTCTTC	TRBJ2-1	NA	TRBV11-2	NA
CATSDSGFTGELFF	TGTGCCACCAGTGACTCAGGGTTCACCGGGGAGCTGTTTTTT	TRBJ2-2	NA	TRBV24-1	many
CASSAPYPGEQYF	TGTGCCAGCAGTGCCCCTTACCCGGGCGAGCAGTACTTC	TRBJ2-7	NA	TRBV6-2/TRBV6-3	NA
CASSLEAPGSVLRGNTIYF	TGTGCCAGCAGCTTAGAGGCCCCGGGTTCAGTACTCCGGGGAAACACCATATATTTT	TRBJ1-3	NA	TRBV7-6	NA
CASSLFGDREVWADGYTF	TGTGCCAGCAGCTTGTTTGGGGACAGGGAGGTCTGGGCGGATGGCTACACCTTC	TRBJ1-2	TRBD1	TRBV7-9	NA
CATRRGVNTEAFF	TGTGCCACCCGGCGGGGGGTGAACACTGAAGCTTTCTTT	TRBJ1-1	NA	TRBV15	few
CASSWLAGEQFF	TGTGCCAGCAGCTGGCTAGCGGGTGAGCAGTTCTTC	TRBJ2-1	TRBD2	TRBV5-4	NA
CASSSPRGIYNEQFF	TGTGCCAGCAGCTCCCCCAGGGGGATCTACAATGAGCAGTTCTTC	TRBJ2-1	TRBD1	TRBV7-9	once
CASSGQGTQPQHF	TGTGCCAGCAGTGGTCAGGGGACTCAGCCCCAGCATTTT	TRBJ1-5	NA	TRBV2	NA
CASSLGERGSPLHF	TGCGCCAGCAGCTTGGGGGAAAGGGGTTCACCCCTCCACTTT	TRBJ1-6	NA	TRBV5-1	NA
CASSLVSSGNTIYF	TGTGCCAGCAGCCTCGTTAGCTCTGGAAACACCATATATTTT	TRBJ1-3	NA	TRBV3-1/TRBV3-2	NA
CASSLSGANTGELFF	TGCGCCAGCAGCTTGAGCGGAGCCAACACCGGGGAGCTGTTTTTT	TRBJ2-2	NA	TRBV5-1	once
CASSSPADRGNYGYTF	TGTGCCAGCAGTTCCCCGGCGGACAGGGGGAACTATGGCTACACCTTC	TRBJ1-2	TRBD1	TRBV6-2/TRBV6-3	NA
CASSRGLAEVSSYNEQFF	TGTGCCAGTAGTAGGGGGCTAGCGGAGGTAAGCTCCTACAATGAGCAGTTCTTC	TRBJ2-1	NA	TRBV19	NA
CASSPNGGTNSPLHF	TGTGCCAGCAGTCCGAACGGGGGGACTAATTCACCCCTCCACTTT	TRBJ1-6	NA	TRBV2	NA
CATIENWDRKNIQYF	TGTGCCACCATAGAGAACTGGGACAGGAAAAACATTCAGTACTTC	TRBJ2-4	TRBD1	TRBV24-1	once
CASSHGAGGPYEQYF	TGTGCCAGCAGCCATGGGGCGGGGGGGCCCTACGAGCAGTACTTC	TRBJ2-7	TRBD2	TRBV3-1/TRBV3-2	NA
CASSYNRDRRQPQHF	TGTGCCAGCAGTTACAACCGGGACAGGAGGCAGCCCCAGCATTTT	TRBJ1-5	TRBD1	TRBV6-5	NA
CASSRTSGKAYEQYF	TGTGCCAGCAGCCGGACTAGCGGGAAGGCTTACGAGCAGTACTTC	TRBJ2-7	TRBD2	TRBV7-9	NA
CASSLVALNPYEQYF	TGTGCCAGCAGCTTAGTAGCCCTGAACCCCTACGAGCAGTACTTC	TRBJ2-7	NA	TRBV11-2	NA
CASSQDGGTATNEKLFF	TGCGCCAGCAGCCAAGATGGAGGGACTGCAACTAATGAAAAACTGTTTTTT	TRBJ1-4	NA	TRBV4-1	once
CASRTSDTDTQYF	TGCGCCAGCAGGACTAGCGACACAGATACGCAGTATTTT	TRBJ2-3	TRBD2	TRBV5-1	NA
CASSPPGNIGLAGARETQYF	TGTGCCAGCAGTCCCCCTGGAAATATCGGATTAGCGGGAGCTCGGGAGACCCAGTACTTC	TRBJ2-5	TRBD2	TRBV27	NA
CASSLGVAGAETQYF	TGCGCCAGCAGCTTGGGGGTAGCGGGGGCAGAGACCCAGTACTTC	TRBJ2-5	TRBD2	TRBV5-1	NA
CASGLTEGPTSKNTIYF	TGTGCTAGTGGTTTGACAGAGGGCCCCACGTCCAAGAACACCATATATTTT	TRBJ1-3	NA	TRBV12-5	NA
CASSRASRNYGYTF	TGTGCCAGTAGTAGGGCGAGCCGGAACTATGGCTACACCTTC	TRBJ1-2	NA	TRBV19	NA
CASSVGQSSYEQYF	TGTGCCAGCAGCGTAGGACAGAGCTCCTACGAGCAGTACTTC	TRBJ2-7	NA	TRBV9	NA
CSAGVSGRDQPQHF	TGCAGTGCTGGTGTGTCGGGAAGGGATCAGCCCCAGCATTTT	TRBJ1-5	NA	TRBV20-1	NA
CASSQGQGAKTEAFF	TGTGCCAGCAGCCAGGGACAGGGGGCGAAGACTGAAGCTTTCTTT	TRBJ1-1	TRBD1	TRBV3-1/TRBV3-2	NA
CASSWTSGIVYNEQFF	TGTGCCAGCAGTTGGACTAGCGGGATAGTTTACAATGAGCAGTTCTTC	TRBJ2-1	TRBD2	TRBV27	NA
CASSLELAGLYEQYF	TGTGCCAGCAGCTTGGAACTAGCGGGACTCTACGAGCAGTACTTC	TRBJ2-7	TRBD2	TRBV5-4	NA
CASSYPGQGSYNEQFF	TGTGCCAGCAGTTACCCGGGACAGGGAAGTTACAATGAGCAGTTCTTC	TRBJ2-1	TRBD1	TRBV6-2/TRBV6-3	NA
CASSRQPYGQGGDEQYF	TGTGCCAGCAGCCGACAACCATACGGACAGGGAGGTGACGAGCAGTACTTC	TRBJ2-7	TRBD1	TRBV5-5	NA
CASSVAVTRGDEQFF	TGTGCCAGCAGCGTAGCGGTCACCCGGGGGGATGAGCAGTTCTTC	TRBJ2-1	TRBD2	TRBV9	once
CASTPGWAGYGYTF	TGTGCCAGCACCCCCGGATGGGCGGGCTATGGCTACACCTTC	TRBJ1-2	NA	TRBV6-5	NA
CASSILAGGEETQYF	TGTGCCAGTAGTATACTAGCGGGGGGAGAGGAGACCCAGTACTTC	TRBJ2-5	TRBD2	TRBV19	once
CASSAGTGFRQETQYF	TGTGCCAGCAGCGCCGGGACAGGGTTTCGGCAAGAGACCCAGTACTTC	TRBJ2-5	TRBD1	TRBV7-2	NA
CASSQVRVAGAETQYF	TGTGCCAGCAGCCAAGTACGAGTAGCGGGAGCTGAGACCCAGTACTTC	TRBJ2-5	TRBD2	TRBV3-1/TRBV3-2	NA
CASSSSGGAANEKLFF	TGCGCCAGCAGCTCCTCAGGGGGCGCGGCTAATGAAAAACTGTTTTTT	TRBJ1-4	TRBD1	TRBV5-1	NA